Following are 16 T cell receptor beta chains from one sample sequenced in a study of cytomegalovirus exposure and HLA in healthy donors. PCR used 60 Vbeta primers and 13 Jbeta primers. Libraries were prepared by immunoSEQ multiplex PCR; TCRdb keeps only in-frame clonotypes and omits some of them. This sample has 200,000 or so clones, with around 85% found just once. Sequencing was carried out using PBMCs. The origin of the receptors is a human donor in good health.

The chain is built from TRBV29-1 and TRBJ1-5; 7 nucleotides match TRBD1. Germline V gene sequence: CDR1 SQVTM, CDR2 ANQGSEA. The CDR3 loop spans 16 amino acids. Trimming took 4 bases from V and 0 from J; bases not matched to a gene: 9. The CDR3 is CSVVWDSNYSNQPQHF. CDR3 coding DNA: TGCAGCGTTGTGTGGGACAGTAATTATAGCAATCAGCCCCAGCATTTT.

The chain recombines TRBV5-1 with TRBJ2-1; 9 bases fit TRBD2. CDR3 length: 17 amino acids. Germline CDR1 and CDR2: SGHRS and YFSETQ. V trimming: 2 bases; J trimming: 3 bases; junction bases outside the gene matches: 9. CDR3 region: CASSLQLSSGVYNEQFF. In nucleotides, the CDR3 is TGCGCCAGCAGCTTACAGCTTTCTAGCGGGGTCTACAATGAGCAGTTCTTC.

The chain employs TRBV7-9 and TRBJ2-7; TRBD1 matches at 7 bases. There are 13 residues in the CDR3. Germline V lookup: CDR1 SEHNR, CDR2 FQNEAQ (reference sequence). V was clipped by 8 bases and J by 6 bases; unmatched bases: 10. This chain's CDR3 is CASLETGKFEQYF. DNA for the CDR3: TGTGCCAGCCTCGAGACAGGGAAATTCGAGCAGTACTTC.

A few counts support this clone. Germline is not matched at one junction end, which may reflect a read error. This rearrangement joins TRBV15 to TRBJ2-3; TRBD2 is a possible D gene (5 bases). The germline V gene has CDR1 LNHNV and CDR2 YYDKDF (reference sequence). The length of the CDR3 is 17 residues. The CDR3 sequence is CATSRDIWTERMDTQYF. In DNA, the CDR3 is TGTGCCACCAGCCGAGATATTTGGACGGAGCGGATGGATACGCAGTATTTT. Full variable domain (outside the CDR3, taken from reference TRBV15 and TRBJ2-3): DAMVIQNPRYQVTQFGKPVTLSCSQTLNHNVMYWYQQKSSQAPKLLFHYYDKDFNNEADTPDNFQSRRPNTSFCFLDIRSPGLGDTAMYLCATSRDIWTERMDTQYFGPGTRLTVL.

V and J are TRBV19 and TRBJ2-1, with D perhaps matching TRBD2 (5 bases). Trimming removed 6 bases at V and 0 bases at J, with 9 bases between. Germline V CDR1 and CDR2: LNHDA, SQIVND (reference sequence). This CDR3 is 14 amino acids long. The CDR3 DNA reads as TGTGCCAGTAGGAGGGAAAGCTCCTACAATGAGCAGTTCTTC. Protein sequence: CASRRESSYNEQFF.

The rearrangement links TRBV7-9 to TRBJ1-1; no clear D. From germline, CDR1 is SEHNR and CDR2 FQNEAQ (reference sequence). Trimming pared 6 bases from V and 1 base from J, leaving 21 bases between. The CDR3 spans 17 residues. The CDR3 DNA reads as TGTGCCAGCAGATCCGCGGGAGGTTTTAGGGCGAACACTGAAGCTTTCTTT. The encoded protein is CASRSAGGFRANTEAFF.

A single count supports this clone. V gene TRBV4-1 combines with J gene TRBJ1-3, with D perhaps TRBD1 (6 bases). The germline V and J ends were trimmed by 0 bases and 3 bases, with 12 bases remaining between them. CDR3 length: 16 amino acids. CDR1 and CDR2 (germline): MGHRA, YSYEKL. As DNA, the CDR3 is TGCGCCAGCAGCCAAGAGGGGGGGCTAGGTGGAAACACCATATATTTT. It yields the protein CASSQEGGLGGNTIYF.

This clone was picked up one time. The J gene is TRBJ1-3, the V gene TRBV15; no firm D call. Trimming cost V 5 bases and J 0 bases, with 14 bases left between them. The CDR3 consists of 16 residues. Germline V gene lookup returns CDR1 LNHNV and CDR2 YYDKDF (reference sequence). The CDR3 region has the DNA TGTGCCACCAGCGTTCACCTAGCAAGCTCTGGAAACACCATATATTTT. It specifies CATSVHLASSGNTIYF.

This chain joins TRBV27 and TRBJ2-7; 9 bases align to TRBD2. The germline V gene encodes CDR1 MNHEY and CDR2 SMNVEV (reference sequence). The J segment lost 5 bases and the V segment lost 1 base, leaving 6 bases of the junction unmatched. This CDR3 contains 15 residues. The CDR3 DNA reads as TGTGCCAGCAGTTTATTCGGTAGCGGGAGCAACGAGCAGTACTTC. Translating gives CASSLFGSGSNEQYF.

The J gene is TRBJ2-5, the V gene TRBV5-8; D ambiguous. Germline V gene sequence: CDR1 SGHTS, CDR2 YDEGEE. The length of the CDR3 is 13 residues. V lost 2 bases and J 2 bases, leaving 7 bases between the germline ends. The CDR3 loop is CASSLWQQETQYF. DNA of the CDR3: TGTGCCAGCAGCTTATGGCAGCAAGAGACCCAGTACTTC.

This chain uses TRBV14 with TRBJ2-3; possibly TRBD2 for D (6 bases). V shed 0 bases and J shed 1 base, with 14 bases lying between them. Germline V gives CDR1 SGHDN, CDR2 FVKESK. The CDR3 is made up of 17 amino acids. This CDR3 reads CASSQESWRGGTDTQYF. The CDR3 DNA reads as TGTGCCAGCAGCCAAGAAAGTTGGCGGGGAGGCACAGATACGCAGTATTTT.

This clone showed up just a few times. The chain carries TRBV30 and TRBJ1-5; the match to TRBD1 covers 7 bases. After removal of 1 base from V and 4 bases from J, the junction contained 7 bases not matched to a gene. Looked up from germline, CDR1 is GTSNPN and CDR2 is SVGIG (reference sequence). This CDR3 region has 15 residues. The CDR3 sequence: CAWSEETGLNQPQHF. CDR3 DNA: TGTGCCTGGAGTGAAGAGACAGGGCTAAATCAGCCCCAGCATTTT.

J is TRBJ1-4 and V is TRBV28; D gene uncertain. Germline lookup yields CDR1 MDHEN and CDR2 SYDVKM. The V end lost 5 bases, the J end lost 15 bases, and 16 bases lay between the germline ends. The CDR3 is made up of 12 amino acids. The CDR3 loop reads CASSGSRGEVFF. The CDR3 DNA is TGTGCCAGCAGTGGCTCCCGGGGAGAGGTGTTTTTT.

The V and J genes are TRBV2 and TRBJ2-7; TRBD2 aligns across 13 bases. This CDR3 comprises 14 residues. J lost 5 bases, V lost 5 bases, and 3 bases had no gene match. The germline V gene encodes CDR1 SNHLY and CDR2 FYNNEI. The CDR3 DNA reads TGTGCCAGCAGTACAGGGACTAGCGGGAACGAGCAGTACTTC. Residues: CASSTGTSGNEQYF.

J is TRBJ1-2 and V is TRBV5-1; tentative D call: TRBD1 (5 bases). Per germline, CDR1 SGHRS and CDR2 YFSETQ. There are 15 residues in the CDR3. With 0 bases removed from V and 7 bases from J, the gap between germline ends came to 16 bases. CDR3 bases: TGCGCCAGCAGCTTGGCTTCATGGGGGGATACTGGCTACACCTTC. Its protein is CASSLASWGDTGYTF.

The V call is TRBV5-4, the J call TRBJ1-2, with TRBD1 identical over 7 bases. Germline V gene sequence: CDR1 SGHNT, CDR2 YYREEE (reference sequence). The length of the CDR3 is 14 residues. J gave up 7 bases and V 4 bases, and 10 bases lay outside the gene matches. CDR3 protein: CASSPITGQFGYTF. The CDR3 nucleotides read TGTGCCAGCAGCCCAATAACGGGACAGTTTGGCTACACCTTC. The whole variable domain, remainder taken from reference TRBV5-4 and TRBJ1-2, is ETGVTQSPTHLIKTRGQQVTLRCSSQSGHNTVSWYQQALGQGPQFIFQYYREEENGRGNFPPRFSGLQFPNYSSELNVNALELDDSALYLCASSPITGQFGYTFGSGTRLTVV.